The sequence of this T cell receptor (beta chain) was determined in a study of blood T cell repertoires in COVID-19. Trimming removed 1 base at V and 4 bases at J, with 4 bases between. CDR1 SGHDN and CDR2 FVKESK come from the germline V gene. This CDR3 spans 12 amino acids. This clone was recorded only once. Here immunoSEQ multiplex PCR was the method, and the copy in TCRdb shows in-frame clones only, minus some. The data hold more than 250,000 clones, with more than 90% observed a single time. The TCR originated in a woman aged 25 to 39 who had recovered from COVID-19. The sequenced material came from PBMCs or T cells enriched from blood (not recorded which). The rearrangement joins TRBV14 to TRBJ1-2; D is unresolved. Here the CDR3 reads CASSQGLYGYTF. The CDR3 DNA is TGTGCCAGCAGCCAAGGACTCTATGGCTACACCTTC. Variable domain in full (rest from reference TRBV14 and TRBJ1-2): EAGVTQFPSHSVIEKGQTVTLRCDPISGHDNLYWYRRVMGKEIKFLLHFVKESKQDESGMPNNRFLAERTGGTYSTLKVQPAELEDSGVYFCASSQGLYGYTFGSGTRLTVV.